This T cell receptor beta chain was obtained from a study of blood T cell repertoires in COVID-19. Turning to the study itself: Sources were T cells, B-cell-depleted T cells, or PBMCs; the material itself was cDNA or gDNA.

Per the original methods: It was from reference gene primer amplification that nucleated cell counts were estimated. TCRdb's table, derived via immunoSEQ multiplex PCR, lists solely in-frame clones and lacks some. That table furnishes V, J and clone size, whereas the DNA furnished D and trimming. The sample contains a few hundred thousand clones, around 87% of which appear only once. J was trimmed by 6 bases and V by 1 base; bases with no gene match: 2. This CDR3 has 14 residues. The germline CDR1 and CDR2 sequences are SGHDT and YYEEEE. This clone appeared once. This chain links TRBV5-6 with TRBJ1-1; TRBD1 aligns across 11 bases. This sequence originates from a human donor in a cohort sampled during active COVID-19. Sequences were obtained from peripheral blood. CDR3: CASSLWDRGSEAFF. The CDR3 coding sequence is TGTGCCAGCAGCTTGTGGGACAGGGGGTCTGAAGCTTTCTTT.